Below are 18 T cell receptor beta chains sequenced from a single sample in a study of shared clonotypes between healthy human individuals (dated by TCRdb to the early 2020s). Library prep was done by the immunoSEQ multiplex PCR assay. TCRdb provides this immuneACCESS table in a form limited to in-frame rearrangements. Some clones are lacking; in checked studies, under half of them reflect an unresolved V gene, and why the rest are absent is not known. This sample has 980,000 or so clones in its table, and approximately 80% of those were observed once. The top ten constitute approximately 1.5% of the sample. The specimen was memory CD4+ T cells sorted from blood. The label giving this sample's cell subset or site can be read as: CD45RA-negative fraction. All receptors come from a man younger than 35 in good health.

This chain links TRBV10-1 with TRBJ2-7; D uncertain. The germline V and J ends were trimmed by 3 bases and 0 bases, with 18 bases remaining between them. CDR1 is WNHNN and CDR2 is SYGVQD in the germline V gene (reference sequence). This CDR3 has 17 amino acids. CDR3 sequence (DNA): TGCGCCAGCAGTGATCCTGTTTTGTGGATGAGCTCCTACGAGCAGTACTTC. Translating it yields CASSDPVLWMSSYEQYF.

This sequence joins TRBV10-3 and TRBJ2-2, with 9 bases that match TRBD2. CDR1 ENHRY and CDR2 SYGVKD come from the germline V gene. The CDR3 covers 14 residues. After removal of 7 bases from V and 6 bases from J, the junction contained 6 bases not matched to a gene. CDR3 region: CAIKTSGTSGELFF. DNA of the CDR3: TGTGCCATCAAGACTAGCGGCACGTCCGGGGAGCTGTTTTTT.

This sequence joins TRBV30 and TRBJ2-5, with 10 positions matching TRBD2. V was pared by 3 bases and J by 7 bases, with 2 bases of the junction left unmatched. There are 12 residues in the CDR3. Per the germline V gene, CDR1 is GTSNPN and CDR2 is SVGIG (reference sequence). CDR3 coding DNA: TGTGCCTGGAGACTAGCGGGAAGGACCCAGTACTTC. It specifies CAWRLAGRTQYF.

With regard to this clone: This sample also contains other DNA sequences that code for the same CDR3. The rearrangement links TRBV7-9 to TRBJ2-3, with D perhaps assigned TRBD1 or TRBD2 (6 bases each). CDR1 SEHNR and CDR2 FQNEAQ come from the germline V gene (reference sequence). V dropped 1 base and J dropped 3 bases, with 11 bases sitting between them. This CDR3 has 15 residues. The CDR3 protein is CASSLGGGRTDTQYF. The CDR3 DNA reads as TGTGCCAGCAGCTTAGGAGGGGGGCGGACAGATACGCAGTATTTT.

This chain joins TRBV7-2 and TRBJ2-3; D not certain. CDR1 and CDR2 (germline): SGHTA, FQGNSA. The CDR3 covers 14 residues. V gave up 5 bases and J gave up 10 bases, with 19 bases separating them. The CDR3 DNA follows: TGTGCCAGCAGCCCCAGCGCCTTTGCTTTTTCGCAGTATTTT. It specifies CASSPSAFAFSQYF.

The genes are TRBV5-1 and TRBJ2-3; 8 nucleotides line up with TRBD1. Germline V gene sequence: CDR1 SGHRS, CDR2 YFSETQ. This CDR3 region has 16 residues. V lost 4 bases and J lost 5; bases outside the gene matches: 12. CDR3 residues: CASSPGQGRPGDTQYF. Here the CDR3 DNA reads TGCGCCAGCAGCCCAGGACAGGGACGGCCCGGAGATACGCAGTATTTT.

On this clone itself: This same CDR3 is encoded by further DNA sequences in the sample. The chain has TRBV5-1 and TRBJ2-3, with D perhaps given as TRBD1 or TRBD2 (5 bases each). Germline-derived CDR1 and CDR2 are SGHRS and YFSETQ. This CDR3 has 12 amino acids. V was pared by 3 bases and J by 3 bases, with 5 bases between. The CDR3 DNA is TGCGCCAGCAGCTGGGGGACAGATACGCAGTATTTT. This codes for CASSWGTDTQYF.

The CDR3 protein is CASSLALGGRISNEQFF. The CDR3 DNA sequence: TGTGCCAGCAGCTTGGCTTTGGGCGGGAGGATCTCAAATGAGCAGTTCTTC. The V call is TRBV5-6, the J call TRBJ2-1, with 8 bases identical to TRBD2. In germline, CDR1 is SGHDT, CDR2 YYEEEE. The CDR3 has 17 amino acids. The V segment lost 0 bases and the J segment 7 bases; nucleotides outside the gene matches: 12. The full variable domain, with the rest looked up from reference TRBV5-6 and TRBJ2-1, is DAGVTQSPTHLIKTRGQQVTLRCSPKSGHDTVSWYQQALGQGPQFIFQYYEEEERQRGNFPDRFSGHQFPNYSSELNVNALLLGDSALYLCASSLALGGRISNEQFFGPGTRLTVL.

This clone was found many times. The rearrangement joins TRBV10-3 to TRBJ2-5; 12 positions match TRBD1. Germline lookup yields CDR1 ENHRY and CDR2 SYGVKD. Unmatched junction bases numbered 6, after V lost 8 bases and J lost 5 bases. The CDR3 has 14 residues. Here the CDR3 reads CAIGGDRGPETQYF. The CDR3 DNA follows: TGTGCCATCGGGGGGGACAGGGGGCCGGAGACCCAGTACTTC.

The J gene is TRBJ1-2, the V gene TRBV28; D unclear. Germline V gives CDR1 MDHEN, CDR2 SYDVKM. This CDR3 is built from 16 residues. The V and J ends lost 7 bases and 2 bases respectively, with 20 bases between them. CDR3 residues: CASTDPGRGSNYGYTF. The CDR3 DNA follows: TGTGCCAGCACCGACCCCGGTCGAGGGTCCAACTATGGCTACACCTTC.

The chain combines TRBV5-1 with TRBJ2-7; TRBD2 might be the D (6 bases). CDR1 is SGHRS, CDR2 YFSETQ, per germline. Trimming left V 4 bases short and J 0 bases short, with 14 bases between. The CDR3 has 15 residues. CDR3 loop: CASSPSGLNSYEQYF. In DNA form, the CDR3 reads TGCGCCAGCAGCCCTTCGGGACTTAACTCCTACGAGCAGTACTTC. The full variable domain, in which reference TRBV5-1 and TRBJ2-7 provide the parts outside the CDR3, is KAGVTQTPRYLIKTRGQQVTLSCSPISGHRSVSWYQQTPGQGLQFLFEYFSETQRNKGNFPGRFSGRQFSNSRSEMNVSTLELGDSALYLCASSPSGLNSYEQYFGPGTRLTVT.

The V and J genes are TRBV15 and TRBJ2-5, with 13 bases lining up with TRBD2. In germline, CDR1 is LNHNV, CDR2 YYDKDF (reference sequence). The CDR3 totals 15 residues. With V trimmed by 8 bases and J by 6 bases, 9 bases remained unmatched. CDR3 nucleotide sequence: TGTGCCACCGCCACAGGACTAGCGGGGGATAAGACCCAGTACTTC. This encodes CATATGLAGDKTQYF. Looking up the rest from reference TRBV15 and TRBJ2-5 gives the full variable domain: DAMVIQNPRYQVTQFGKPVTLSCSQTLNHNVMYWYQQKSSQAPKLLFHYYDKDFNNEADTPDNFQSRRPNTSFCFLDIRSPGLGDTAMYLCATATGLAGDKTQYFGPGTRLLVL.

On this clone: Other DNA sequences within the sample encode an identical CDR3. CDR3 residues: CASSPRRETQYF. CDR3 coding DNA: TGTGCCAGCAGTCCCCGCCGAGAGACCCAGTACTTC. The chain carries TRBV28 and TRBJ2-5; D gene uncertain. The CDR3 contains 12 residues. V dropped 5 bases and J dropped 4 bases, with 8 bases sitting between them. CDR1 and CDR2 (germline): MDHEN, SYDVKM.

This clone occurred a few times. The CDR3 region has the DNA TGTGCCAGTAGTTCTGGACAGGTTCCCACCGGGGAGCTGTTTTTT. Translating it yields CASSSGQVPTGELFF. The chain joins TRBV19 to TRBJ2-2, with 7 bases that match TRBD1. Germline CDR1 LNHDA, CDR2 SQIVND (reference sequence). The CDR3 is 15 residues long. The J segment lost 4 bases and the V segment lost 5 bases, leaving 7 bases of the junction unmatched.

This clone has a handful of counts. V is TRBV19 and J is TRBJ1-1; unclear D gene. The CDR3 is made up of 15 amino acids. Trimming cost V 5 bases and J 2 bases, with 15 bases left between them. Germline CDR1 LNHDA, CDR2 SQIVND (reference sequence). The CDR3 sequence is CASSAQVRANTEAFF. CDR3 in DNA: TGTGCCAGTAGTGCCCAGGTGAGGGCTAACACTGAAGCTTTCTTT.

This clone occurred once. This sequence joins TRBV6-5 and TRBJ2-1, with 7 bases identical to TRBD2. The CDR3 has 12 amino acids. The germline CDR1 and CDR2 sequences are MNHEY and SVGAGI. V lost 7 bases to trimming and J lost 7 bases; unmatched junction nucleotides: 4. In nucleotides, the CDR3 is TGTGCCAGCACGGGGACTAAGAATGAGCAGTTCTTC. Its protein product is CASTGTKNEQFF.

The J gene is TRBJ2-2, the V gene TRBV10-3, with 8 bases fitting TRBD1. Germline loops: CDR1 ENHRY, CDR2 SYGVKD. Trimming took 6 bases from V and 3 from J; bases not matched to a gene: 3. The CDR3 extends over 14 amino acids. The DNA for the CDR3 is TGTGCCATCAGGGCGGGACAGGACACCGGGGAGCTGTTTTTT. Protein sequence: CAIRAGQDTGELFF.

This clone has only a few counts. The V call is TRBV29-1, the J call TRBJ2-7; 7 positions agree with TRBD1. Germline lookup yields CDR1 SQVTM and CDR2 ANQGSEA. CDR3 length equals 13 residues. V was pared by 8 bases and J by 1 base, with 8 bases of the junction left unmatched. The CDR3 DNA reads TGCAGCCGTAAAACAGGGGCTTCCTACGAGCAGTACTTC. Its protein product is CSRKTGASYEQYF.